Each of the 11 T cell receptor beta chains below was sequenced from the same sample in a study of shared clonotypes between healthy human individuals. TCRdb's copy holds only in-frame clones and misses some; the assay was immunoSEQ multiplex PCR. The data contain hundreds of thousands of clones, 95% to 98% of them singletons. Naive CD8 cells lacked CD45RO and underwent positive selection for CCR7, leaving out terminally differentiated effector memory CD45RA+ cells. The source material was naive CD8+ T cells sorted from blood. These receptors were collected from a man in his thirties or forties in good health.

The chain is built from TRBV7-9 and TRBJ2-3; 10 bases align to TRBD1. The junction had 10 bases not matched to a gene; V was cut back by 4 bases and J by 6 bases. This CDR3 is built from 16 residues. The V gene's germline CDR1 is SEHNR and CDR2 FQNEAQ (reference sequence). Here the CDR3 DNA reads TGTGCCAGCAGCTGGGGCCGGGACAGGGGTTATGATACGCAGTATTTT. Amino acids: CASSWGRDRGYDTQYF.

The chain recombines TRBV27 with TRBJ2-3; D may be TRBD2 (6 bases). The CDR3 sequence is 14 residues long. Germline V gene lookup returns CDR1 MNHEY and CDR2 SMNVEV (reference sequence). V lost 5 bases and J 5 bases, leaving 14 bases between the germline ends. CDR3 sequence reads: CASSPTGLLDTQYF. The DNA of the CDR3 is TGTGCCAGCAGTCCGACGGGACTTTTAGATACGCAGTATTTT.

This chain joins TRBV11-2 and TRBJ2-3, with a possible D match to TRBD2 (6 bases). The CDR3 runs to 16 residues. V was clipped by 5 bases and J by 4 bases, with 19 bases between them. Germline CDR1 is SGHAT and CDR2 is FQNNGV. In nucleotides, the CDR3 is TGTGCCAGCAGCGGATGGACGGGGACTTCACCAGATACGCAGTATTTT. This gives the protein CASSGWTGTSPDTQYF.

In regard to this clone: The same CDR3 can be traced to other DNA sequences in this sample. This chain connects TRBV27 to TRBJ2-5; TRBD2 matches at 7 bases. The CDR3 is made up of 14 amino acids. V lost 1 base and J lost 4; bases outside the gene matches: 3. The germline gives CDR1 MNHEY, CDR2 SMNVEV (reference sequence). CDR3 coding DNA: TGTGCCAGCAGTTTATTGGGAGGGCGAGAGACCCAGTACTTC. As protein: CASSLLGGRETQYF.

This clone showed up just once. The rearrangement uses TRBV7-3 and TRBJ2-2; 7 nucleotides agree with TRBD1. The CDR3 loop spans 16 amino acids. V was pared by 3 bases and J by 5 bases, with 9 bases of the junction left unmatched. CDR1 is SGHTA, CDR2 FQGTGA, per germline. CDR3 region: CASSLGQGEDTGELFF. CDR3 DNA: TGTGCCAGCAGCTTGGGTCAGGGGGAAGATACCGGGGAGCTGTTTTTT.

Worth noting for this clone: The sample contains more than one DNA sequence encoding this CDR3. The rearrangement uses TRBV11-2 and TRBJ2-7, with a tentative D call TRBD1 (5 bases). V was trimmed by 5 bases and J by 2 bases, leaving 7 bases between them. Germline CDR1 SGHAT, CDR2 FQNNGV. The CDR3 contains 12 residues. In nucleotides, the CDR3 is TGTGCCAGCAGCGGACAAGCCTACGAGCAGTACTTC. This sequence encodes CASSGQAYEQYF.

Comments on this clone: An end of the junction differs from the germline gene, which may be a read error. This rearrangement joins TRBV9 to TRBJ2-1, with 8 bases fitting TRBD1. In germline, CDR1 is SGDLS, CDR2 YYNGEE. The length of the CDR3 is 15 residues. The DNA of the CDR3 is TGTGCCAGCAACGTAGGGCAGGGGGCGGAAAATGAGCAGTTCTTC. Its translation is CASNVGQGAENEQFF.

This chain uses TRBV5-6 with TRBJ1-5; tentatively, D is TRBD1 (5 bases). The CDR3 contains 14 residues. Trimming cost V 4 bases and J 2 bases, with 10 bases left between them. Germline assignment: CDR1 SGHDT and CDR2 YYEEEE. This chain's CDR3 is CASSAPGRNQPQHF. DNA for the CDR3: TGTGCCAGCAGCGCACCGGGACGCAATCAGCCCCAGCATTTT.

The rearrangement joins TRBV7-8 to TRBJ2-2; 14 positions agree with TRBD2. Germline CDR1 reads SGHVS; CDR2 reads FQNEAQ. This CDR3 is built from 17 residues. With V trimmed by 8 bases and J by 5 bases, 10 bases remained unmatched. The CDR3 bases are TGTGCCAGCTGCAATTCCGGGACTAGCGGGAGAACCGGGGAGCTGTTTTTT. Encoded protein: CASCNSGTSGRTGELFF.

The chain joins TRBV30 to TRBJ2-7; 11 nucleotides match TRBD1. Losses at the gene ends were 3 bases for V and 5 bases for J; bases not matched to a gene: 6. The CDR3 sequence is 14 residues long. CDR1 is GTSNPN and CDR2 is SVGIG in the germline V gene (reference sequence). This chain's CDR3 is CAWSFGQGANEQYF. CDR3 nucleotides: TGTGCCTGGAGCTTCGGACAGGGGGCGAACGAGCAGTACTTC.

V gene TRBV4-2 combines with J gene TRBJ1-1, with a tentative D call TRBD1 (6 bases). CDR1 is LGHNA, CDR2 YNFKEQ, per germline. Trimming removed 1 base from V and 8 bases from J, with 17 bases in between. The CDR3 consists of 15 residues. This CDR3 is CASSQAETGYREAFF. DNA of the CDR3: TGTGCCAGCAGCCAAGCGGAAACAGGGTATCGGGAAGCTTTCTTT.